This TCR beta chain was identified during a study of blood T cell repertoires in COVID-19 (dated by TCRdb to the early 2020s). About the investigation overall: The collaborator samples originated in the United States, Italy and Spain and spanned the acute and convalescent phases of COVID-19. The repertoires were released in a freely available public database meant as a resource for research on the immune response to SARS-CoV-2. A de-identified subject ID, COVID-19 status, age in years and sex were almost always included in the sample metadata. HLA class I and class II types, where available, came from metadata supplied by the sample provider rather than from assay-based typing. The material from the prospective study consisted of cDNA or gDNA derived from T cells, B-cell-depleted T cells, or PBMCs. Samples came from the ongoing ImmuneRACE study (first 160 participants) plus 1,254 subjects from 6 global collaborators. The dataset comprised deeply sampled blood TCRbeta repertoires from subjects exposed to, actively infected with, or recovered from COVID-19.

The immunoSEQ Assay, a bias-controlled multiplex PCR, was used to amplify TCRbeta CDR3 regions from genomic DNA. Per the source publication's procedure: The number of nucleated cells in each sample was estimated by amplification of reference gene primers within the assay. Sequence reads were collapsed and filtered to measure the absolute abundance of every unique TCRbeta CDR3 rearrangement. For each sample, productive Simpson clonality was calculated by taking the square root of Simpson's diversity index across productive rearrangements. The table was pulled from immuneACCESS by TCRdb, which kept in-frame rearrangements only. Such tables lose some clones; where checked, under half of the loss comes from unresolved V genes, and the rest has no known cause. D and trimming come from the DNA, and the V and J calls and clone size come from that table. Counted in this sample were approximately 90,000 clones; 75% to 90% of them appeared once. Clones ranked in the top ten supply roughly 30% of the sample.

Notes on this clone: The antigen it binds to is not known. No base quality values were provided; no much bigger clone lies one nucleotide off.

Beyond this particular receptor, the publication reports: The quantity of clinical and demographic metadata differed by source and by participant and was supplied without curation.

The collaborating institutions used their own protocols to collect whole blood in K2EDTA tubes. For TCRbeta analysis, collaborators shipped samples as frozen whole blood, isolated PBMCs, or DNA extracted from either of those sample types. Deletion took 5 bases off V and 7 bases off J, with a span of 14 bases between the germline ends. CDR1 is given as SGHVS and CDR2 as FNYEAQ, both from the germline V gene. The CDR3 starts with the cysteine, ends with the phenylalanine, and has 14 residues. Only the CDR3 part of the read is kept: 42 bases, read in frame from the first base. The material sequenced was peripheral blood. The V and J segments used are TRBV7-6 and TRBJ2-2; perhaps TRBD1 is the D gene, with 6 bases matching. This TCR was recovered from a woman older than 75 with active or convalescent COVID-19. The CDR3 protein sequence reads: CASSPGQLHGELFF. The nucleotide sequence reads TGTGCCAGCAGCCCCGGACAGTTACACGGGGAGCTGTTTTTT.